This T cell receptor (beta chain) was sequenced during a study of blood T cell repertoires in COVID-19. Sequenced by immunoSEQ multiplex PCR; TCRdb stores in-frame clones only, minus some. Of around 63,000 clones in the sample, 80% to 90% were seen once. V was pared by 2 bases and J by 6 bases, with 3 bases of the junction left unmatched. The CDR3 totals 13 residues. Germline CDR1 reads MNHEY; CDR2 reads SVGAGI. Followed longitudinally, the Seattle patients had been enrolled during active infection. The specimen sequenced was peripheral blood. The TCR comes from a woman aged 55-69 years with COVID-19, enrolled during active disease. This chain joins TRBV6-5 and TRBJ1-2; 7 bases are shared with TRBD1. The CDR3 here is CASSYQQGNGYTF. CDR3 DNA sequence: TGTGCCAGCAGTTACCAACAGGGGAATGGCTACACCTTC.